This T cell receptor (beta chain) is drawn from a study of T cell clones after liver transplantation. Study in general: Patients counted as tolerant after at least one year off all immunosuppression, enzymes not exceeding twice normal. Blood was drawn pre-transplant, before withdrawal, and after full or failed withdrawal.

This clone was counted only a few times. Its antigen remains unidentified. Notes on the study in general: Conclusions were preliminary, with small, heterogeneous patient groups. Post-transplant, graft-donor-reactive CD4 TCRbeta sequences in blood dropped significantly in 5 of 8 subjects.

Trimming cost V 4 bases and J 6 bases, with 9 bases left between them. The CDR3 extends over 13 amino acids. CDR1 MNHEY and CDR2 SMNVEV come from the germline V gene (reference sequence). TCRdb keeps only in-frame clones here, not all; method: immunoSEQ multiplex PCR. The sample shows some 57,000 clones, around 70% of them seen only once. Sequenced material: CD4+ T cells from blood, taken at the 22-month timepoint. The chain recombines TRBV27 with TRBJ2-2; D may be TRBD1 (5 bases). The sequence was collected from a human patient who received a liver transplant. These T cells may partly come from the graft donor. This CDR3 reads CASSSTTAGELFF. The DNA for the CDR3 is TGTGCCAGCAGTTCAACGACAGCCGGGGAGCTGTTTTTT.